A single T cell receptor beta chain is shown here with its context. Antigen specificity is unknown. This CDR3 comprises 16 residues. CDR1 and CDR2 from the germline V gene are SNHLY and FYNNEI. TCRdb reprocessed the 5' RACE reads and stores each CDR3 protein as one record, lacking DNA. The sample table includes some 600,000 distinct CDR3 sequences. This entry comes from a study of T cells expressing NK-cell markers. Study-level points and caveats: As a fraction of CD8+ T cells, dominant NKG2C+ clonotypes reached about 1.0-8% in a handful of donors.

The sequence derives from a man younger than 35 in good health. Source material: blood T cells: a sorted CD56 or NKG2C T cell subset, CD4+ or CD8+ T cells, or bulk PBMC T cells (not recorded which). This chain links TRBV2 with TRBJ2-1; the D call of TRBD1 rests on TCRdb alone, since no DNA is present to check it. CDR3 loop: CASSEVGGQLYNEQFF. Combining the CDR3 with reference TRBV2 and TRBJ2-1 gives the whole variable domain EPEVTQTPSHQVTQMGQEVILRCVPISNHLYFYWYRQILGQKVEFLVSFYNNEISEKSEIFDDQFSVERPDGSNFTLKIRSTKLEDSAMYFCASSEVGGQLYNEQFFGPGTRLTVL.